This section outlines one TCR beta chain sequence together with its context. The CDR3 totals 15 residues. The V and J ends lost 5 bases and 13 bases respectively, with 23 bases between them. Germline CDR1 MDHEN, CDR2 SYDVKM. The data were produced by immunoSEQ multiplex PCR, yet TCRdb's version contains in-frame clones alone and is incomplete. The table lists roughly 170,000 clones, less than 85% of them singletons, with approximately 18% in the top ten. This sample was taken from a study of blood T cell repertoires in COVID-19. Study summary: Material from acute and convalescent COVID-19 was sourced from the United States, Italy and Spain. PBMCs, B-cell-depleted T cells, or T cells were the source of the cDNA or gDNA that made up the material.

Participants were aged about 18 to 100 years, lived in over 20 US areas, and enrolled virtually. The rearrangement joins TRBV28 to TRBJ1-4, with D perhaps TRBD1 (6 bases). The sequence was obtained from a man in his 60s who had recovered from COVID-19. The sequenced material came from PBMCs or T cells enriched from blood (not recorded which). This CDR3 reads CASSPPFGQHRGLFF. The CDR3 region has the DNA TGTGCCAGCAGTCCCCCGTTCGGACAGCATCGTGGACTGTTTTTT.